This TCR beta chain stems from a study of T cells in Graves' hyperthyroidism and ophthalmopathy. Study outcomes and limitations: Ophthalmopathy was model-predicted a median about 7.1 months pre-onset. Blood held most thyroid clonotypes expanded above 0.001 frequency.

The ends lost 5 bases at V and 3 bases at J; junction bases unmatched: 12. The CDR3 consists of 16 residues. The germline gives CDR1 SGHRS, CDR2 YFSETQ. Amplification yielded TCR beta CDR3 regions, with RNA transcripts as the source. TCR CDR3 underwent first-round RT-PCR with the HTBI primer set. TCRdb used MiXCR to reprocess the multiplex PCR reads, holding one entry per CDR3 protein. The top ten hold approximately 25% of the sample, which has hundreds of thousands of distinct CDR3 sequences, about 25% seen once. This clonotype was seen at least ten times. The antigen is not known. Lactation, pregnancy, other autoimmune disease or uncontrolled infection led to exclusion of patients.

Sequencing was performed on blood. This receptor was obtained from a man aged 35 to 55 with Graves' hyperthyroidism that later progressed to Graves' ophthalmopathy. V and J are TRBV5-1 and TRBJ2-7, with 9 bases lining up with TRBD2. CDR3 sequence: CASSSGGGGRNYEQYF. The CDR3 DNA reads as TGCGCCAGCAGTTCCGGCGGGGGGGGCCGTAACTACGAGCAGTACTTC.